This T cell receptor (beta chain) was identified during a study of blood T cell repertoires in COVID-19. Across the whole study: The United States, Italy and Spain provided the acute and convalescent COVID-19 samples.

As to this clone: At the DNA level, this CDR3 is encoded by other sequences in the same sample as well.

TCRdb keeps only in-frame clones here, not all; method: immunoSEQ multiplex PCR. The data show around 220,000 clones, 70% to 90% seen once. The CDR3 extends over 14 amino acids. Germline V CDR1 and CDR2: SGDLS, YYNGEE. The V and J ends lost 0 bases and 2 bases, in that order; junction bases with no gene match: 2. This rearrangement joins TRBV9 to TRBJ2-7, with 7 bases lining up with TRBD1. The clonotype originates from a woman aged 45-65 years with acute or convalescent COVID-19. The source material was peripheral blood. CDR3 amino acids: CASSVGDRTYEQYF. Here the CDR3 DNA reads TGTGCCAGCAGCGTAGGGGACAGAACCTACGAGCAGTACTTC.